These 27 T cell receptor beta chains were sequenced from one sample in a study of blood T cell repertoires in COVID-19. Profiling relied on immunoSEQ multiplex PCR, and the TCRdb table lists in-frame clones only, not all of them. The data show about 220,000 clones, with more than 75% seen just once and approximately 2.6% held by the top ten. Sequenced: peripheral blood. These TCRs come from a man aged 50 to 59 who had recovered from COVID-19.

The rearrangement uses TRBV2 and TRBJ2-5, with D possibly TRBD2 on 5 matching bases. The CDR3 has 12 residues. Between the trimmed V and J ends, which lost 4 bases and 4 bases, there was a span of 7 bases. The germline CDR1 and CDR2 sequences are SNHLY and FYNNEI. The CDR3 DNA reads as TGTGCCAGCAGTGTTCGGGGAGAGACCCAGTACTTC. Its protein is CASSVRGETQYF.

This chain uses TRBV3-1 (or the pseudogene TRBV3-2) with TRBJ1-1; D may be TRBD1 (6 bases). Trimming removed 0 bases at V and 5 bases at J, with 19 bases between. Germline V gene lookup returns CDR1 LGHDT and CDR2 YNNKEL (reference sequence). The length of the CDR3 is 17 residues. CDR3 sequence reads: CASSQDSWDTRRTEAFF. DNA of the CDR3: TGTGCCAGCAGCCAAGATTCGTGGGACACCCGACGGACTGAAGCTTTCTTT.

The V and J genes are TRBV18 and TRBJ2-5, with D possibly matching TRBD1 (7 bases). CDR1 KGHSH and CDR2 LQKENI come from the germline V gene. The CDR3 extends over 19 amino acids. V gave up 3 bases and J gave up 2 bases, with 25 bases separating them. This CDR3 is CASSPRGQSISSEQETQYF. For the CDR3, the DNA is TGTGCCAGCTCACCTAGGGGACAGAGCATCTCTAGCGAGCAAGAGACCCAGTACTTC.

This chain joins TRBV28 and TRBJ2-5; maybe TRBD2 (5 bases). There are 12 residues in the CDR3. V gave up 2 bases and J gave up 5 bases, with 6 bases separating them. Germline lookup yields CDR1 MDHEN and CDR2 SYDVKM. The CDR3 is CASSLGLETQYF. CDR3 in DNA: TGTGCCAGCAGTTTAGGACTGGAGACCCAGTACTTC.

A single count supports this clone. J is TRBJ2-7 and V is TRBV19; 9 bases fit TRBD1. Germline V gene data show CDR1 as LNHDA and CDR2 as SQIVND (reference sequence). With 3 bases clipped from V and 6 bases from J, the junction kept 6 bases outside the gene matches. This CDR3 is 14 amino acids long. The CDR3 sequence: CASSIGTGSREQYF. The CDR3 DNA reads TGTGCCAGTAGTATCGGGACAGGGTCTCGCGAGCAGTACTTC.

A few counts support this clone. The chain employs TRBV7-2 and TRBJ1-5; possible D gene TRBD1, 6 bases. In germline, CDR1 is SGHTA, CDR2 FQGNSA. V lost 4 bases and J 3 bases, leaving 13 bases between the germline ends. This CDR3 has 15 amino acids. For the CDR3, the DNA is TGTGCCAGCAGCTCTTGGACAGCTAACAATCAGCCCCAGCATTTT. It codes for CASSSWTANNQPQHF.

The chain joins TRBV7-6 to TRBJ2-5, with D possibly TRBD2 on 5 matching bases. The V and J ends lost 5 bases and 0 bases respectively, with 10 bases between them. The CDR3 has 14 residues. The V gene's germline CDR1 is SGHVS and CDR2 FNYEAQ. CDR3 amino acids: CASSPYGDQETQYF. DNA of the CDR3: TGTGCCAGCAGCCCCTACGGGGACCAAGAGACCCAGTACTTC.

This chain joins TRBV11-3 and TRBJ2-1, with a possible D match to TRBD2 (6 bases). Per the germline V gene, CDR1 is SGHNT and CDR2 is YENEEA. Trimming stripped 2 bases from V and 2 bases from J, with 10 bases between. This CDR3 has 15 amino acids. CDR3: CASSLRRGTYNEQFF. DNA for the CDR3: TGTGCCAGCAGCTTAAGGCGGGGCACCTACAATGAGCAGTTCTTC.

CDR3 sequence (DNA): TGCGCCAGCAGCTTGGACACCCTGAACACTGAAGCTTTCTTT. Its protein is CASSLDTLNTEAFF. The chain recombines TRBV5-1 with TRBJ1-1; D not certain. Germline lookup yields CDR1 SGHRS and CDR2 YFSETQ. The CDR3 consists of 14 residues. V lost 0 bases, J lost 0 bases, and 6 bases lay in between.

This clone has just a few counts. The rearrangement uses TRBV6-2 or TRBV6-3 and TRBJ2-7, with D possibly matching TRBD2 (6 bases). Per the germline V gene, CDR1 is MNHEY and CDR2 is SVGEGT. The CDR3 has 15 amino acids. The V end was cut by 0 bases, the J end by 6 bases, with 15 bases between. The CDR3 loop is CASSYSTRGGAEQYF. The DNA of the CDR3 is TGTGCCAGCAGTTACTCGACCCGCGGAGGGGCCGAGCAGTACTTC.

The chain combines TRBV3-1 (or the pseudogene TRBV3-2) with TRBJ2-7; TRBD2 matches 7 bases. J gave up 2 bases and V 0 bases, and 4 bases lay outside the gene matches. The CDR3 extends over 15 amino acids. From germline, CDR1 is LGHDT and CDR2 YNNKEL (reference sequence). CDR3 nucleotides: TGTGCCAGCAGCCAAGATGCTAGCGGAACCTACGAGCAGTACTTC. Its translation is CASSQDASGTYEQYF.

The chain joins TRBV30 to TRBJ2-7; TRBD2 aligns across 8 bases. After removal of 4 bases from V and 4 bases from J, the junction contained 3 bases not matched to a gene. The CDR3 consists of 12 residues. CDR1 and CDR2 (germline): GTSNPN, SVGIG (reference sequence). The CDR3 reads CAWISGSYEQYF. In nucleotides, the CDR3 is TGTGCCTGGATAAGCGGGAGTTACGAGCAGTACTTC.

The gene calls are TRBV28 and TRBJ1-2; 12 bases are a match to TRBD1. V was pared by 4 bases and J by 5 bases, with 8 bases of the junction left unmatched. Germline CDR1 is MDHEN and CDR2 is SYDVKM. CDR3 length: 16 amino acids. The chain's CDR3 is CASSSRGTGGMYGYTF. CDR3 DNA sequence: TGTGCCAGCAGTTCAAGGGGGACAGGGGGCATGTATGGCTACACCTTC.

The J gene is TRBJ2-3, the V gene TRBV18; no clear D. Germline CDR1 reads KGHSH; CDR2 reads LQKENI. The CDR3 has 14 amino acids. Trimming stripped 4 bases from V and 0 bases from J, with 8 bases between. CDR3 region: CASSRRTSTDTQYF. The CDR3 DNA is TGTGCCAGCTCACGCCGTACTAGCACAGATACGCAGTATTTT.

The chain couples TRBV20-1 to TRBJ2-7; the match to TRBD1 covers 7 bases. Per germline, CDR1 DFQATT and CDR2 SNEGSKA (reference sequence). The CDR3 contains 11 residues. The J segment lost 13 bases and the V segment lost 4 bases, leaving 10 bases of the junction unmatched. Here the CDR3 DNA reads TGCAGTGCTACGACACAGGGGTGGGATTACTTC. Its protein product is CSATTQGWDYF.

The chain uses TRBV7-2 and TRBJ2-7, with a possible D match to TRBD1 (5 bases). Germline CDR1 and CDR2: SGHTA and FQGNSA. The CDR3 length is 13 residues. Trimming removed 2 bases from V and 4 bases from J, with 9 bases in between. DNA for the CDR3: TGTGCCAGCAGCTTAAGGACACAATACGAGCAGTACTTC. Its protein product is CASSLRTQYEQYF. Combining the CDR3 with reference TRBV7-2 and TRBJ2-7 gives the whole variable domain GAGVSQSPSNKVTEKGKDVELRCDPISGHTALYWYRQSLGQGLEFLIYFQGNSAPDKSGLPSDRFSAERTGGSVSTLTIQRTQQEDSAVYLCASSLRTQYEQYFGPGTRLTVT.

The gene calls are TRBV9 and TRBJ1-2, with D maybe TRBD1 (5 bases). The CDR3 sequence is 13 residues long. The V end lost 0 bases, the J end lost 6 bases, and 9 bases lay between the germline ends. In germline, CDR1 is SGDLS, CDR2 YYNGEE. The CDR3 loop reads CASSVEDRNGYTF. As DNA, the CDR3 is TGTGCCAGCAGCGTAGAAGACAGAAATGGCTACACCTTC.

The J gene is TRBJ2-4, the V gene TRBV21-1; the D segment call TRBD2 is taken from the table without a DNA check. TRBV21-1 is termed a pseudogene. CDR3 size: 12 residues. The CDR3, as DNA: TGTGCCAGCAGCACGAGGGGGGGCATTCAGTACTTC. Its protein product is CASSTRGGIQYF.

The genes are TRBV10-1 and TRBJ2-3; 10 bases map to TRBD2. The CDR3 is made up of 19 amino acids. Trimming took 0 bases from V and 4 from J; bases not matched to a gene: 13. Germline CDR1 reads WNHNN; CDR2 reads SYGVQD (reference sequence). In DNA form, the CDR3 reads TGCGCCAGCAGTGAGTCCTCGCTAGCGGGAGAAGGTCATGCAGATACGCAGTATTTT. Protein: CASSESSLAGEGHADTQYF.

The chain employs TRBV10-2 and TRBJ2-7; 7 positions match TRBD2. The CDR3 extends over 13 amino acids. Trimming cost V 7 bases and J 2 bases; bases outside gene matches: 5. Looked up from germline, CDR1 is WSHSY and CDR2 is SAAADI. CDR3 sequence reads: CASTGGTPYEQYF. As DNA, the CDR3 is TGCGCCAGCACCGGGGGGACCCCCTACGAGCAGTACTTC.

The V gene is TRBV28, the J gene TRBJ2-2; D uncertain. Trimming shortened V by 7 bases and J by 4 bases, and 7 bases separated the two germline ends. The CDR3 is 12 residues long. CDR1 and CDR2 (germline): MDHEN, SYDVKM. The CDR3 sequence is CASIRSTGELFF. The CDR3 nucleotides read TGTGCCAGCATACGCAGCACCGGGGAGCTGTTTTTT.

The chain links TRBV20-1 to TRBJ2-7; D is unclear. This CDR3 is 13 amino acids long. The germline CDR1 and CDR2 sequences are DFQATT and SNEGSKA (reference sequence). V shed 3 bases and J shed 5 bases, with 14 bases lying between them. The CDR3 spells CSASDPMSDEQYF. CDR3 in DNA: TGCAGTGCTAGTGACCCGATGTCAGACGAGCAGTACTTC.

The DNA of the CDR3 is TGTGCCAGCAGTGAACAGGGAGGGAGTTACGAGCAGTACTTC. Amino acids: CASSEQGGSYEQYF. The chain combines TRBV2 with TRBJ2-7; 7 positions match TRBD2. The CDR3 spans 14 residues. Germline trimming cut 2 bases from V and 4 bases from J; bases unmatched to any gene: 5. Germline assignment: CDR1 SNHLY and CDR2 FYNNEI.

With regard to this clone: A read error may produce the germline difference seen at one junction end. This rearrangement joins TRBV20-1 to TRBJ2-1; the match to TRBD2 covers 7 bases. The germline gives CDR1 DFQATT, CDR2 SNEGSKA (reference sequence). The CDR3 extends over 15 amino acids. This chain's CDR3 is CSASPYPSERGSGVF. In DNA form, the CDR3 reads TGCAGTGCTAGTCCATACCCTAGCGAAAGAGGGAGCGGGGTCTTC.

This rearrangement joins TRBV25-1 to TRBJ2-5; the D gene is possibly TRBD1 (5 bases). This CDR3 is built from 14 residues. Germline V gives CDR1 MGHDK, CDR2 SYGVNS. The V end lost 3 bases, the J end lost 2 bases, and 10 bases lay between the germline ends. CDR3 sequence reads: CASSDTRVQETQYF. In DNA, the CDR3 is TGTGCCAGCAGTGACACCAGGGTTCAAGAGACCCAGTACTTC.

The rearrangement joins TRBV6-1 to TRBJ1-2; D is uncertain. Trimming stripped 3 bases from V and 4 bases from J, with 9 bases between. The germline gives CDR1 MNHNS, CDR2 SASEGT. The length of the CDR3 is 13 residues. This CDR3 is CASSDPYPYGYTF. CDR3 in DNA: TGTGCCAGCAGTGACCCCTACCCCTATGGCTACACCTTC.

The chain joins TRBV14 to TRBJ1-1; D gene ambiguous. There are 15 residues in the CDR3. Trimming pared 1 base from V and 4 bases from J, leaving 13 bases between. The germline gives CDR1 SGHDN, CDR2 FVKESK. The CDR3 is CASSQVPGKGTEAFF. The CDR3, as DNA: TGTGCCAGCAGCCAAGTTCCGGGGAAGGGCACTGAAGCTTTCTTT.